Listed below are T cell receptor beta chains from one sample, sequenced in a study of shared clonotypes between healthy human individuals. Clones were sequenced by immunoSEQ multiplex PCR, and TCRdb holds only the in-frame ones, with some missing. There are about half a million clones in the sample; around 85% occur only once, and roughly an eighth lies in the top ten. What was sequenced was PBMCs. These receptors came from a middle-aged woman in good health. Some clones in this sample may be carry-over from other donors' samples. The CDR3 runs from the conserved cysteine through the conserved F or W. A D gene is named only where the DNA matches it firmly. The listing skips clone size in some rows; elsewhere it reads once, few, many or a size class.

clone_size	j_call	d_call	v_call	cdr3_aa	cdr3_nt
few	TRBJ2-1	NA	TRBV20-1	CSASPRDEQFF	TGCAGTGCTAGCCCCCGGGATGAGCAGTTCTTC
once	TRBJ2-7	NA	TRBV23-1	CASTKGVITESIYEQYF	TGCGCCAGCACGAAGGGGGTTATTACAGAGAGCATCTACGAGCAGTACTTC
NA	TRBJ1-2	NA	TRBV11-2	CASSTGQSRSFYGYTF	TGTGCCAGCAGCACCGGACAGAGCAGATCGTTCTATGGCTACACCTTC
NA	TRBJ1-1	TRBD1	TRBV28	CASSYGQGLNTEAFF	TGTGCCAGCAGTTACGGACAGGGGTTAAACACTGAAGCTTTCTTT
many	TRBJ2-7	TRBD2	TRBV7-8	CASSLSGYSAYEQYF	TGTGCCAGCAGCCTTAGCGGGTATTCCGCCTACGAGCAGTACTTC
NA	TRBJ2-2	NA	TRBV19	CASSMIPTFGELFF	TGTGCCAGTAGTATGATCCCCACGTTCGGGGAGCTGTTTTTT
NA	TRBJ2-2	TRBD2	TRBV6-6	CASSVGLASGELFF	TGTGCCAGCAGTGTGGGACTAGCTAGCGGGGAGCTGTTTTTT
NA	TRBJ2-7	TRBD1	TRBV28	CASSLPATGGRAYEQYF	TGTGCCAGCAGTCTCCCCGCTACAGGGGGGAGAGCCTACGAGCAGTACTTC
many	TRBJ2-2	TRBD1	TRBV5-6	CASSSPDRADGELFF	TGTGCCAGCAGCTCTCCCGACAGGGCGGACGGGGAGCTGTTTTTT
NA	TRBJ2-1	TRBD2	TRBV18	CASSLLLAGVFDEQFF	TGTGCCAGCTCACTACTCCTAGCGGGAGTGTTCGATGAGCAGTTCTTC
NA	TRBJ2-7	TRBD1	TRBV19	CASSGTGTSYEQYF	TGTGCCAGTAGTGGGACAGGGACCTCCTACGAGCAGTACTTC
NA	TRBJ2-3	NA	TRBV6-6	CAGGRRGTDTQYF	TGTGCCGGGGGGCGCAGGGGCACAGATACGCAGTATTTT
NA	TRBJ2-6	TRBD2	TRBV11-1	CASSSTSGRMGANVLTF	TGTGCCAGCAGCTCGACTAGCGGGAGAATGGGGGCCAACGTCCTGACTTTC
NA	TRBJ2-1	TRBD2	TRBV7-9	CASSFTSGTGAGGYNEQFF	TGTGCCAGCAGCTTTACTAGCGGGACCGGAGCGGGGGGTTACAATGAGCAGTTCTTC
NA	TRBJ2-5	TRBD2	TRBV7-8	CASSLGGGRQETQYF	TGTGCCAGCAGCTTAGGGGGCGGGAGACAAGAGACCCAGTACTTC
NA	TRBJ2-5	TRBD2	TRBV7-7	CASSKAGGGETQYF	TGTGCTAGCAGCAAAGCGGGAGGTGGCGAGACCCAGTACTTC
NA	TRBJ2-1	NA	TRBV4-3	CASSQVNGLGEQFF	TGCGCCAGCAGCCAAGTTAATGGGTTGGGTGAGCAGTTCTTC
NA	TRBJ1-4	NA	TRBV28	CASSTGQATNEKLFF	TGTGCCAGCAGTACGGGGCAGGCAACTAATGAAAAACTGTTTTTT
few	TRBJ2-1	TRBD2	TRBV27	CASSLLAGSAEQFF	TGTGCCAGCAGTTTACTAGCGGGGTCGGCTGAGCAGTTCTTC